Below are 27 T cell receptor beta chains sequenced from a single sample in a study of CD8+CD57+ T cells in acquired aplastic anemia. CDR3 and TCR beta VDJ profiling relied on a genomic DNA template. TCRdb redid the calling of the reads with MiXCR, one entry per CDR3 protein. This table has 150,000 to 180,000 distinct CDR3 sequences, about 54% appearing once. CD8+CD57+ cell expansion, shown by flow cytometry, had occurred in the patients selected for sequencing. The sample consisted of sorted CD4+, CD8+, or CD8+CD57+ T cells (not recorded which) from PBMCs. These receptors originate from a human donor with aplastic anemia.

The chain combines TRBV9 with TRBJ1-1, with D perhaps matching TRBD1 (6 bases). Germline CDR1 and CDR2: SGDLS and YYNGEE. This CDR3 is built from 16 residues. V lost 4 bases and J lost 0, with 16 bases in between. The CDR3 loop is CASSPRQANMNTEAFF. CDR3 nucleotide sequence: TGTGCCAGCAGCCCACGACAGGCGAACATGAACACTGAAGCTTTCTTT.

The chain employs TRBV5-1 and TRBJ1-6, with TRBD1 as a possible D gene (6 bases). The germline CDR1 and CDR2 sequences are SGHRS and YFSETQ. The CDR3 contains 15 residues. Trimming removed 0 bases from V and 5 bases from J, with 9 bases in between. The CDR3 coding sequence is TGCGCCAGCAGCTTGGGGACAGTCAATAATTCACCCCTCCACTTT. Its protein product is CASSLGTVNNSPLHF.

The chain combines TRBV20-1 with TRBJ1-5, with 11 bases aligning to TRBD1. Per the germline V gene, CDR1 is DFQATT and CDR2 is SNEGSKA (reference sequence). The CDR3 has 12 residues. V was pared by 5 bases and J by 6 bases, with 0 bases of the junction left unmatched. The CDR3 here is CSAGTGGQPQHF. The CDR3 DNA follows: TGCAGTGCTGGGACAGGGGGTCAGCCCCAGCATTTT.

The CDR3 here is CSAIYSGTSGLGGEQFF. For the CDR3, the DNA is TGCAGTGCTATTTACTCCGGGACTAGCGGGTTGGGAGGTGAGCAGTTCTTC. The chain recombines TRBV20-1 with TRBJ2-1; 12 bases align to TRBD2. Germline CDR1 reads DFQATT; CDR2 reads SNEGSKA (reference sequence). V gave up 4 bases and J gave up 9 bases; unmatched junction bases: 16. The CDR3 sequence is 17 residues long.

CDR3 amino acids: CASSLEYGTDTQYF. In DNA, the CDR3 is TGTGCCAGCAGCTTAGAATACGGCACAGATACGCAGTATTTT. The chain is built from TRBV11-2 and TRBJ2-3; D unclear. The CDR3 contains 14 residues. Germline loops: CDR1 SGHAT, CDR2 FQNNGV. V was clipped by 0 bases and J by 1 base, with 5 bases between them.

The gene calls are TRBV7-9 and TRBJ2-3, with 7 bases matching TRBD1. V shed 5 bases and J 7 bases; nucleotides not matched to a gene: 3. Germline-derived CDR1 and CDR2 are SEHNR and FQNEAQ (reference sequence). This CDR3 has 12 amino acids. CDR3 region: CASSLQGNTQYF. The CDR3, as DNA: TGTGCCAGCAGCCTACAGGGGAATACGCAGTATTTT.

In regard to this clonotype: The junction departs from the called germline gene at one end, perhaps through a read error. The chain recombines TRBV7-8 with TRBJ1-6; 9 bases are shared with TRBD1. Germline assignment: CDR1 SGHVS and CDR2 FQNEAQ. The CDR3 contains 14 residues. This CDR3 reads CASSAQGAASPLHF. CDR3 nucleotides: TGCGCCAGCAGCGCACAGGGGGCAGCGTCACCCCTCCACTTT.

With respect to this clonotype: One junction end does not reproduce the germline sequence, and a read error may be involved. The chain is built from TRBV2 and TRBJ2-2, with TRBD1 as a possible D gene (6 bases). The CDR3 loop spans 15 amino acids. Germline V gene data show CDR1 as SNHLY and CDR2 as FYNNEI. CDR3 sequence (DNA): TGTGCTAGCAACCGACAGGACGCCAACACCGGGGAGCTGTCTTTT. Translating gives CASNRQDANTGELSF.

This chain joins TRBV11-2 and TRBJ2-7; D may be TRBD1 (5 bases). Germline V gives CDR1 SGHAT, CDR2 FQNNGV. Trimming cost V 5 bases and J 0 bases, with 14 bases left between them. CDR3 length: 15 amino acids. This chain's CDR3 is CASSDHLQGSYEQYF. For the CDR3, the DNA is TGTGCCAGCAGCGACCACCTTCAGGGCTCCTACGAGCAGTACTTC.

This clonotype showed up many times. The J gene is TRBJ2-7, the V gene TRBV7-9, with 7 positions matching TRBD1. V lost 0 bases, J lost 6 bases, and 8 bases stayed unmatched. The CDR3 covers 15 residues. Germline V gene data show CDR1 as SEHNR and CDR2 as FQNEAQ (reference sequence). The chain's CDR3 is CASSLARTGLPEQYF. DNA of the CDR3: TGTGCCAGCAGCTTAGCTAGGACAGGCCTCCCCGAGCAGTACTTC.

Concerning this clonotype: A read error is likely, as this CDR3 ends without the conserved phenylalanine or tryptophan. V and J are TRBV29-1 and TRBJ1-1; TRBD1 matches at 7 bases. Losses at the gene ends were 8 bases for V and 0 bases for J; bases not matched to a gene: 9. Germline CDR1 reads SQVTM; CDR2 reads ANQGSEA. The CDR3 has 14 residues. In DNA, the CDR3 is TGCAGCTCCGGGGGCAGGGGGATGAACACTGAAGCTTTCGTT. Translated: CSSGGRGMNTEAFV.

This clonotype was picked up a small number of times. The chain recombines TRBV14 with TRBJ2-1; 10 nucleotides agree with TRBD2. The V gene's germline CDR1 is SGHDN and CDR2 FVKESK. The CDR3 has 18 amino acids. J was trimmed by 5 bases and V by 0 bases; bases with no gene match: 10. The CDR3 protein is CASSQESWTSGLNNEQFF. The CDR3 DNA reads TGTGCCAGCAGCCAAGAATCATGGACTAGCGGCCTAAACAATGAGCAGTTCTTC.

There are many counts of this clonotype. The V call is TRBV7-8, the J call TRBJ2-1; tentative D call: TRBD1 (5 bases). V was pared by 1 base and J by 9 bases, with 10 bases between. The CDR3 consists of 13 residues. Germline V gene lookup returns CDR1 SGHVS and CDR2 FQNEAQ. The CDR3 spells CASSLERGGEQFF. CDR3 bases: TGTGCCAGCAGCTTAGAAAGGGGTGGTGAGCAGTTCTTC.

This clonotype was seen more than once but under ten times. The chain links TRBV7-2 to TRBJ2-7; no definite D call. V was clipped by 5 bases and J by 7 bases, with 12 bases between them. The CDR3 length is 12 residues. CDR1 is SGHTA, CDR2 FQGNSA, per germline. CDR3 amino acids: CASSENAREQYF. In nucleotides, the CDR3 is TGTGCCAGCAGCGAGAACGCGAGGGAGCAGTACTTC. The variable domain in full, with the rest retrieved from reference TRBV7-2 and TRBJ2-7, is GAGVSQSPSNKVTEKGKDVELRCDPISGHTALYWYRQSLGQGLEFLIYFQGNSAPDKSGLPSDRFSAERTGGSVSTLTIQRTQQEDSAVYLCASSENAREQYFGPGTRLTVT.

The J gene is TRBJ2-2, the V gene TRBV2, with 9 nucleotides matching TRBD1. V was pared by 3 bases and J by 5 bases, with 4 bases of the junction left unmatched. The CDR3 covers 15 residues. Germline CDR1 SNHLY, CDR2 FYNNEI. CDR3 sequence (DNA): TGTGCCAGCAGTGATATGGACAGGGGTACCGGGGAGCTGTTTTTT. Its protein is CASSDMDRGTGELFF.

The gene calls are TRBV12-3 or TRBV12-4 and TRBJ1-6; 11 nucleotides line up with TRBD1. This CDR3 region has 17 residues. V was clipped by 7 bases and J by 7 bases; unmatched bases: 12. The CDR3 DNA is TGTGCCAGCACCGATGGACAGGGGGCCCACTTCAATTCACCCCTCCACTTT. Translated, it gives CASTDGQGAHFNSPLHF.

This clonotype was found many times. This chain uses TRBV20-1 with TRBJ2-5; no reliable D call. Trimming stripped 1 base from V and 4 bases from J, with 13 bases between. CDR1 is DFQATT and CDR2 is SNEGSKA in the germline V gene (reference sequence). The length of the CDR3 is 14 residues. CDR3 protein: CSARVRGEGETQYF. The CDR3 region has the DNA TGCAGTGCTAGAGTACGTGGAGAAGGAGAGACCCAGTACTTC.

The genes are TRBV19 and TRBJ1-1; the match to TRBD1 covers 7 bases. CDR1 is LNHDA, CDR2 SQIVND, per germline (reference sequence). The CDR3 length is 14 residues. V lost 4 bases, J lost 5 bases, and 7 bases stayed unmatched. The CDR3 DNA sequence: TGTGCCAGTAGTAGTACAGGGGTTCAGACTGAAGCTTTCTTT. This translates into CASSSTGVQTEAFF.

This rearrangement joins TRBV20-1 to TRBJ2-1; D is undetermined. CDR3 length equals 16 residues. CDR1 DFQATT and CDR2 SNEGSKA come from the germline V gene (reference sequence). The V end lost 1 base, the J end lost 2 bases, and 15 bases lay between the germline ends. CDR3 sequence: CSARAFRSETYNEQFF. As DNA, the CDR3 is TGCAGTGCTAGAGCTTTCAGAAGCGAAACCTACAATGAGCAGTTCTTC.

This clonotype was seen ten or more times. The chain links TRBV7-9 to TRBJ1-2; D gene uncertain. V lost 3 bases and J lost 1, with 9 bases in between. Germline CDR1 and CDR2: SEHNR and FQNEAQ (reference sequence). This CDR3 region has 14 residues. CDR3 sequence (DNA): TGTGCCAGCAGCTTGTGGCAACTTAACTATGGCTACACCTTC. Translation: CASSLWQLNYGYTF.

The chain has TRBV11-3 and TRBJ2-5; unclear D gene. The germline V and J ends were trimmed by 2 bases and 5 bases, with 3 bases remaining between them. The CDR3 extends over 11 amino acids. The germline V gene encodes CDR1 SGHNT and CDR2 YENEEA. CDR3 sequence: CASSLKETQYF. DNA of the CDR3: TGTGCCAGCAGCTTAAAGGAGACCCAGTACTTC.

This clonotype was observed many times. The chain couples TRBV12-3 or TRBV12-4 to TRBJ2-1; D may be TRBD1 or TRBD2 (5 bases each). The CDR3 has 15 residues. The ends were cut back, 3 bases at V and 10 bases at J, with 19 bases in the middle. The CDR3 region is CASSFSGARVEEQFF. CDR3 coding DNA: TGTGCCAGCAGTTTCTCCGGGGCCCGGGTCGAAGAGCAGTTCTTC.

In this sample, this clonotype is medium-sized. V gene TRBV7-6 combines with J gene TRBJ2-7, with D perhaps TRBD2 (5 bases). Deletions cut 5 bases from V and 7 bases from J, with 12 bases between. This CDR3 spans 12 amino acids. The V gene's germline CDR1 is SGHVS and CDR2 FNYEAQ. CDR3 protein: CASSPGVGEQYF. For the CDR3, the DNA is TGTGCCAGCAGCCCCGGGGTGGGAGAGCAGTACTTC.

At least ten counts were recorded for this clonotype. The rearrangement uses TRBV29-1 and TRBJ2-3, with D unclear. Per the germline V gene, CDR1 is SQVTM and CDR2 is ANQGSEA. Trimming took 5 bases from V and 5 from J, leaving 11 bases between them. This CDR3 spans 12 amino acids. As DNA, the CDR3 is TGCAGCGTTAAGATCCGCGGAGATACGCAGTATTTT. This gives the protein CSVKIRGDTQYF.

The chain recombines TRBV6-4 with TRBJ2-3, with a possible D match to TRBD1 (7 bases). CDR1 and CDR2 from the germline V gene are MRHNA and SNTAGT. Trimming took 4 bases from V and 6 from J, leaving 14 bases between them. This CDR3 contains 14 residues. The CDR3 region is CASSAAGGLDTQYF. The DNA for the CDR3 is TGTGCCAGCAGTGCCGCAGGGGGGTTGGATACGCAGTATTTT.

Worth noting for this clonotype: This sequence may be a read error, since a much larger clone differs from it by one base. This chain uses TRBV19 with TRBJ2-2; either TRBD1 or TRBD2 may fit D (6 bases each). The CDR3 has 15 amino acids. Germline V gives CDR1 LNHDA, CDR2 SQIVND (reference sequence). CDR3 coding DNA: TGCGCCAGCAGCCATCCGGGACGGGGGCCAGGGGAGCTGTTTTTT. Encoded protein: CASSHPGRGPGELFF.

The chain has TRBV2 and TRBJ2-5; 9 bases match TRBD2. CDR3 size: 12 residues. V was clipped by 5 bases and J by 8 bases; unmatched bases: 3. From germline, CDR1 is SNHLY and CDR2 FYNNEI. CDR3 DNA: TGTGCCAGCAGTACCGGGACTAGCACCCAGTACTTC. Amino acids: CASSTGTSTQYF.